This T cell receptor (beta chain) derives from a study of CD8 T cells in ankylosing spondylitis. Regarding the study as a whole: A motif of eight highly homologous TCR beta variants was seen as apparently characteristic of ankylosing spondylitis blood.

Quantitative 5'-RACE was performed with molecular barcodes, and it yielded the TCR beta libraries. TCRdb re-called the 5' RACE reads with MiXCR, one entry per CDR3 protein. The table lists 25,000 to 35,000 distinct CDR3 sequences, over 12% of them singletons. Concerning this clonotype: The target antigen is unknown.

The CDR3 runs to 12 residues. Trimming removed 5 bases at V and 10 bases at J, with 12 bases between. Germline values: CDR1 SGHTA, CDR2 FQGTGA. This sequence was found in a male donor with ankylosing spondylitis or in good health (not recorded which). Sample: blood. The chain combines TRBV7-3 with TRBJ2-1; the D gene is possibly TRBD1 (6 bases). Written as DNA, the CDR3 is TGTGCCAGCAGCCATCCTGGGACAGAGCAGTTCTTC. Its protein product is CASSHPGTEQFF.